The source of this T cell receptor beta chain is a study of blood T cell repertoires in COVID-19. V dropped 5 bases and J dropped 3; count of bases not matched to a gene: 9. Per germline, CDR1 SGHTA and CDR2 FQGTGA. CDR3 length: 16 residues. Produced via immunoSEQ multiplex PCR; TCRdb's table is partial and in-frame only. The sample lists roughly 260,000 clones, around nine tenths occurring once. V is TRBV7-3 and J is TRBJ2-2, with 7 bases that match TRBD1. The origin of this receptor is a woman aged 18-35 years who had recovered from COVID-19. Sequences were obtained from PBMCs or T cells enriched from blood (not recorded which). In DNA, the CDR3 is TGTGCCAGCAGCCAGGGACAGCCGAGGGACACCGGGGAGCTGTTTTTT. This gives the protein CASSQGQPRDTGELFF.